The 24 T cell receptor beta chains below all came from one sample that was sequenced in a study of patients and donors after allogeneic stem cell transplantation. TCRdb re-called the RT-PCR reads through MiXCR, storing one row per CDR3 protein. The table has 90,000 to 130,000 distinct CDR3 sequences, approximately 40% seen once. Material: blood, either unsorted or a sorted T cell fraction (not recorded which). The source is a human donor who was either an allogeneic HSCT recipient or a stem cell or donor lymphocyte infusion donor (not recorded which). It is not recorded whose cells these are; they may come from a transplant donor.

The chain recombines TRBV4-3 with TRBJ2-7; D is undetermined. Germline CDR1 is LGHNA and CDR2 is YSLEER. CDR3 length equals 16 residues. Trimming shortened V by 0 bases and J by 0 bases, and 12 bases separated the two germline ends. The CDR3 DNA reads TGCGCCAGCAGCCAAGATATATCGCAGGCCTCCTACGAGCAGTACTTC. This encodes CASSQDISQASYEQYF.

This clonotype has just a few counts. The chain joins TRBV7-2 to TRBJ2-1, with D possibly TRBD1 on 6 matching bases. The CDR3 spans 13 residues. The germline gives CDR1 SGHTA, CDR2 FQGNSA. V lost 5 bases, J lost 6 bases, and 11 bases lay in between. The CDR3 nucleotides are TGTGCCAGCAGCCCCCAAGGGGGCAATGAGCAGTTCTTC. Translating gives CASSPQGGNEQFF.

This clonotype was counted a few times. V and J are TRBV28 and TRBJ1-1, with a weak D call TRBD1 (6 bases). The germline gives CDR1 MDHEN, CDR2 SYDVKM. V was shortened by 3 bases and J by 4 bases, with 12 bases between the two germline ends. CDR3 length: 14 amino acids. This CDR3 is CASSFWRGITEAFF. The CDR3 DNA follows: TGTGCCAGCAGTTTTTGGAGGGGGATCACTGAAGCTTTCTTT.

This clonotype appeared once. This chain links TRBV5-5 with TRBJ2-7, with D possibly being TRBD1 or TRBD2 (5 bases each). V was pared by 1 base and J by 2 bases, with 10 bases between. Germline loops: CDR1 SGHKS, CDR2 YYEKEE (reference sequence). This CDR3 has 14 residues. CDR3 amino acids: CASSLLGTTYEQYF. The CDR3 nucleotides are TGTGCCAGCAGCTTGCTAGGGACCACCTACGAGCAGTACTTC.

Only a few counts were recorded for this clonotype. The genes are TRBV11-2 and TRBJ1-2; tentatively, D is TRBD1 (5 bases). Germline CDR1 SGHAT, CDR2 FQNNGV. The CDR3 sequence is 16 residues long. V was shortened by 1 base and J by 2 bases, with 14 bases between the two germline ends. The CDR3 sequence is CASSLVAVGGNYGYTF. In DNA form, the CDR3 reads TGTGCCAGCAGCTTAGTTGCGGTCGGGGGGAACTATGGCTACACCTTC.

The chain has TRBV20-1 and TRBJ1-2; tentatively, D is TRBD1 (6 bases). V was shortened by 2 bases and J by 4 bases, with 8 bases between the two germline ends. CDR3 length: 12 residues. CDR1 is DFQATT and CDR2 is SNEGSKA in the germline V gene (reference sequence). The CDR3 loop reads CSARQGTYGYTF. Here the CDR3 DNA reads TGCAGTGCTAGACAGGGGACCTATGGCTACACCTTC.

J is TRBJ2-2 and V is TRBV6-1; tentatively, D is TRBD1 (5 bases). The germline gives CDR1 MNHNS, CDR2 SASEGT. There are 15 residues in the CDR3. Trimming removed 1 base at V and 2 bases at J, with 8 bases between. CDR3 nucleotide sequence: TGTGCCAGCAGTGAAGGAGACAGAAACACCGGGGAGCTGTTTTTT. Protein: CASSEGDRNTGELFF.

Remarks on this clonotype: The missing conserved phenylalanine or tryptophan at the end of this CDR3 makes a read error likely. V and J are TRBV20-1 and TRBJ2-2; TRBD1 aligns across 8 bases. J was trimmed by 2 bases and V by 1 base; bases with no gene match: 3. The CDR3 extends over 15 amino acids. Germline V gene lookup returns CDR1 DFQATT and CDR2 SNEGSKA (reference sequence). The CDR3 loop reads CSARGDRRNTGELFL. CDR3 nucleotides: TGCAGTGCTAGAGGGGACAGGAGAAACACCGGGGAGCTGTTTTTG.

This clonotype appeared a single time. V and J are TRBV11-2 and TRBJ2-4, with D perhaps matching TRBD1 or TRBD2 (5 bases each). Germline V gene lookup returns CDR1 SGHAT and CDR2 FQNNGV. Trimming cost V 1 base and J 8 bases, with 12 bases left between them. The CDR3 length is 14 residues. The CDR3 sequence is CASSLGHLGDIQYF. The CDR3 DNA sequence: TGTGCCAGCAGCTTAGGGCACCTGGGGGACATTCAGTACTTC.

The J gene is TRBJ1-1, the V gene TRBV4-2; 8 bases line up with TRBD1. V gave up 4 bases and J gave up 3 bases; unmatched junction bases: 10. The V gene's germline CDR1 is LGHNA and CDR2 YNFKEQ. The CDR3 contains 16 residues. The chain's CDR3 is CASSPRQGTGDTEAFF. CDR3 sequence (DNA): TGTGCCAGCAGCCCCCGACAGGGGACGGGAGACACTGAAGCTTTCTTT.

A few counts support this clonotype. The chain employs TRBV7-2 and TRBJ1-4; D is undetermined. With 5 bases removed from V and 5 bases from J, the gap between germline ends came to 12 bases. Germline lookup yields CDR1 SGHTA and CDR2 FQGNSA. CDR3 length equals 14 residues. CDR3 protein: CASSPTSGNEKLFF. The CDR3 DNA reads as TGTGCCAGCAGCCCAACATCTGGAAATGAAAAACTGTTTTTT.

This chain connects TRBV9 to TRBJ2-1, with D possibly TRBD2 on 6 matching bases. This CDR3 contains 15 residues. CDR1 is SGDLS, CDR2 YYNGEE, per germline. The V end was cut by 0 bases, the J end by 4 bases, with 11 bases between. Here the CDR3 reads CASSVGRLAYNEQFF. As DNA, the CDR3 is TGTGCCAGCAGCGTAGGACGGCTAGCGTACAATGAGCAGTTCTTC.

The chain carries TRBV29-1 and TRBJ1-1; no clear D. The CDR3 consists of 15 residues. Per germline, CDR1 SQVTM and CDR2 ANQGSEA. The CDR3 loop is CSFRREAGLNTEAFF. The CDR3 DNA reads TGCAGTTTTCGACGGGAGGCTGGGCTGAACACTGAAGCTTTCTTT.

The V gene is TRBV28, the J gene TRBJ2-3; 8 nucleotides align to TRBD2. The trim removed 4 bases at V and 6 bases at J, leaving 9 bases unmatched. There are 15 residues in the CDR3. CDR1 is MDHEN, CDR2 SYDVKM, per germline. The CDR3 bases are TGTGCCAGCAGTTCCTTCTCCGGGAGGGCCGATACGCAGTATTTT. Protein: CASSSFSGRADTQYF.

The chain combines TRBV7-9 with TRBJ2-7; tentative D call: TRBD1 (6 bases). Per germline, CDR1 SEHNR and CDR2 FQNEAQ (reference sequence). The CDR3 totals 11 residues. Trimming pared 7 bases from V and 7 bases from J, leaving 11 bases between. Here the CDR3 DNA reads TGTGCCAGCACCCACAGGGATGAGCAGTACTTC. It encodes CASTHRDEQYF. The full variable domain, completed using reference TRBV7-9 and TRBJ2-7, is DTGVSQNPRHKITKRGQNVTFRCDPISEHNRLYWYRQTLGQGPEFLTYFQNEAQLEKSRLLSDRFSAERPKGSFSTLEIQRTEQGDSAMYLCASTHRDEQYFGPGTRLTVT.

The CDR3 is CATADSGAGYEQYF. CDR3 coding DNA: TGTGCCACCGCGGATTCAGGGGCCGGATACGAGCAGTACTTC. The rearrangement joins TRBV24-1 to TRBJ2-7; tentative D call: TRBD1 (6 bases). The CDR3 spans 14 residues. Germline CDR1 KGHDR, CDR2 SFDVKD. V was cut by 9 bases and J by 4 bases, with 18 bases left in between.

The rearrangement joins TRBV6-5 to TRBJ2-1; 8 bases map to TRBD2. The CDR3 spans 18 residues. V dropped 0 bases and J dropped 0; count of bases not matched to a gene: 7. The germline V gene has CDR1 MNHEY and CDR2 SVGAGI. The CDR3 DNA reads TGTGCCAGCAGTTACTCGATCGGGAGGGTCAGCTCCTACAATGAGCAGTTCTTC. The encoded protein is CASSYSIGRVSSYNEQFF.

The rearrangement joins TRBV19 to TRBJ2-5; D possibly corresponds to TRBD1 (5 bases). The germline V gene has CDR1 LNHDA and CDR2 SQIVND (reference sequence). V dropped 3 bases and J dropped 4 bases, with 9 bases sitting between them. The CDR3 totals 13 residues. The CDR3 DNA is TGTGCCAGTAGTATCGACAGTGGAGAGACCCAGTACTTC. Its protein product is CASSIDSGETQYF.

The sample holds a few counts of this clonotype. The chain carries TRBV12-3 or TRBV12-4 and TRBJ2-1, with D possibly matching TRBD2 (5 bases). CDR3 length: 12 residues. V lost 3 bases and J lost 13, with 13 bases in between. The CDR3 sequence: CASSFVARFQFF. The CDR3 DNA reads TGTGCCAGCAGTTTTGTAGCGCGATTCCAGTTCTTC.

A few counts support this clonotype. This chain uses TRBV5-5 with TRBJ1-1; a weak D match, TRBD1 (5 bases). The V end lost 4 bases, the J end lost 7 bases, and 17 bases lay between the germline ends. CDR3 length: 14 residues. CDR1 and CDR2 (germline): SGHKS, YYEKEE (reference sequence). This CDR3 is CASSGITGKGEAFF. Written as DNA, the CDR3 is TGTGCCAGCAGCGGGATAACAGGAAAGGGTGAAGCTTTCTTT.

CDR3 DNA sequence: TGCAGCGTTGGTAGCGGGAGGAGTAGTGAGCAGTTCTTC. As protein: CSVGSGRSSEQFF. The rearrangement uses TRBV29-1 and TRBJ2-1; 10 nucleotides line up with TRBD2. CDR1 is SQVTM, CDR2 ANQGSEA, per germline. Trimming at V came to 4 bases and at J to 9 bases, leaving 6 bases not matched to a gene. The CDR3 consists of 13 residues.

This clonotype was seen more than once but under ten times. The CDR3 region has the DNA TGCGCCAGCAGCTTGGGCGGGAACACCGGGGAGCTGTTTTTT. Amino acids: CASSLGGNTGELFF. This chain uses TRBV5-1 with TRBJ2-2; no firm D call. The CDR3 contains 14 residues. Germline CDR1 and CDR2: SGHRS and YFSETQ. The V gene lost 0 bases and the J gene lost 1 base, with 4 bases spanning the gap.

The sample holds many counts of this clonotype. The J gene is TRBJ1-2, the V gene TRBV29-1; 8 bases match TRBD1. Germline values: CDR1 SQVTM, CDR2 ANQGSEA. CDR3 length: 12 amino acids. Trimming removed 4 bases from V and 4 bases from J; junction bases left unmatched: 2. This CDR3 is CSVAGQAYGYTF. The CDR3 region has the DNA TGCAGCGTTGCGGGACAGGCCTATGGCTACACCTTC.

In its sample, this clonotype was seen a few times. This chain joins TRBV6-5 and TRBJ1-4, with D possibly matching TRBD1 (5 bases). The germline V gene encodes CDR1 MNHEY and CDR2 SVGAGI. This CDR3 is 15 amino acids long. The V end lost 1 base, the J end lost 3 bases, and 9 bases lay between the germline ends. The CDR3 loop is CASSYWGAPNEKLFF. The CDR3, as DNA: TGTGCCAGCAGTTACTGGGGCGCCCCTAATGAAAAACTGTTTTTT.